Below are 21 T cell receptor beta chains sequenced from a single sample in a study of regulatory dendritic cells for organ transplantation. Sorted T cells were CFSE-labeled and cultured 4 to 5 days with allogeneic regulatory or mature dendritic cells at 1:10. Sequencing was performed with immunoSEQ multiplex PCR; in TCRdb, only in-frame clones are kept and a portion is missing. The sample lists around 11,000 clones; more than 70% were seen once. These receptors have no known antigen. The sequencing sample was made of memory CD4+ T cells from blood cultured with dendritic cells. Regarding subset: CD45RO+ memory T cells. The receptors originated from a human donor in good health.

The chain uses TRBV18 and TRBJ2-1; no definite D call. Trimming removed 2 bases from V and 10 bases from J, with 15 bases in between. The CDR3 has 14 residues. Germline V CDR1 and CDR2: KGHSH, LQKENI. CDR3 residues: CASSPGVEATEQFF. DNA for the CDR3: TGTGCCAGCTCACCAGGGGTCGAGGCGACAGAGCAGTTCTTC.

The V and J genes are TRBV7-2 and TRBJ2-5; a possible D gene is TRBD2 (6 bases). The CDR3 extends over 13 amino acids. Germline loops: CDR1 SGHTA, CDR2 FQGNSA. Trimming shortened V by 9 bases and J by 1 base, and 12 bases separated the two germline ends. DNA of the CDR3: TGTGCCAGTCTGCGGGGTACCCAAGAGACCCAGTACTTC. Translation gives CASLRGTQETQYF.

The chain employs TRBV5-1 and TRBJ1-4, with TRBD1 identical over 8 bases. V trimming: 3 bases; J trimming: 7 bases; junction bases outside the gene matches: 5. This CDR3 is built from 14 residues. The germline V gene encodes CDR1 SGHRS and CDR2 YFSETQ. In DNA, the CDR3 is TGCGCCAGCAGCTCTGGACAGGGACGTGAAAAACTGTTTTTT. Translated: CASSSGQGREKLFF.

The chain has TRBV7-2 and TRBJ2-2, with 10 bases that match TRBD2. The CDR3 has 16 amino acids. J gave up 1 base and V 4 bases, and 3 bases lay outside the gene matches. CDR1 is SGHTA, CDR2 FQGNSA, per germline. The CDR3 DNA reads TGTGCCAGCAGCTCCCGGACTAGCGGGAACACCGGGGAGCTGTTTTTT. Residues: CASSSRTSGNTGELFF.

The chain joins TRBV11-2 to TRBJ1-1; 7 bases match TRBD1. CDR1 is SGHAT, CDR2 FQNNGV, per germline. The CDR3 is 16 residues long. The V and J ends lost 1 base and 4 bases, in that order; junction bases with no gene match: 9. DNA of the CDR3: TGTGCCAGCAGCTTAGGTACTCTTCGACAGGGCACTGAAGCTTTCTTT. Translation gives CASSLGTLRQGTEAFF.

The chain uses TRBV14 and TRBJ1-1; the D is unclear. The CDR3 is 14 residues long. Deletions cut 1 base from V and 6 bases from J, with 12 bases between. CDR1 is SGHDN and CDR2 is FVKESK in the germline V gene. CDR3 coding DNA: TGTGCCAGCAGCCAAGGACGGGCAGTCCCTGAAGCTTTCTTT. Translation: CASSQGRAVPEAFF.

DNA for the CDR3: TGTGCCAGCAGCCAAGAGTACAGTAATGAAAAACTGTTTTTT. It yields the protein CASSQEYSNEKLFF. The gene calls are TRBV14 and TRBJ1-4; D is uncertain. The V end lost 0 bases, the J end lost 4 bases, and 6 bases lay between the germline ends. This CDR3 has 14 amino acids. Germline V lookup: CDR1 SGHDN, CDR2 FVKESK.

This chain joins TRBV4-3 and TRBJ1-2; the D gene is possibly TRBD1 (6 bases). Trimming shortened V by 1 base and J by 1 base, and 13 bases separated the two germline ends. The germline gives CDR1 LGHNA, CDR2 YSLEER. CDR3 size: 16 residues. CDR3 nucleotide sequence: TGCGCCAGCAGCCAAGTCTCGGCAGGGGTTAACTATGGCTACACCTTC. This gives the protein CASSQVSAGVNYGYTF.

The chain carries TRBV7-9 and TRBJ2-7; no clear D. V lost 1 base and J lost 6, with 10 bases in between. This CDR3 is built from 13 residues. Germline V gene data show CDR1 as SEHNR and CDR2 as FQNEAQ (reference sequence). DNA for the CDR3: TGTGCCAGCAGCTTAGAATCCCTGAGCGAGCAGTACTTC. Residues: CASSLESLSEQYF.

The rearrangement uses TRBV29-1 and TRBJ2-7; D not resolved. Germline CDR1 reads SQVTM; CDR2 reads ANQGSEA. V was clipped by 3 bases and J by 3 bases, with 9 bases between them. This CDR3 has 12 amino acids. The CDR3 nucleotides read TGCAGCGTTGACGGCGCTTACTACGAGCAGTACTTC. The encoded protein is CSVDGAYYEQYF.

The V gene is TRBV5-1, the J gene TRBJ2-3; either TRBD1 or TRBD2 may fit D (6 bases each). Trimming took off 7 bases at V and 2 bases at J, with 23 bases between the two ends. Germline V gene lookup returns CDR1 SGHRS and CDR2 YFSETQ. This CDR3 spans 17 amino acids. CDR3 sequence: CASRGLSTGVATDTQYF. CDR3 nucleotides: TGCGCCAGCCGGGGGCTAAGCACGGGAGTGGCCACAGATACGCAGTATTTT.

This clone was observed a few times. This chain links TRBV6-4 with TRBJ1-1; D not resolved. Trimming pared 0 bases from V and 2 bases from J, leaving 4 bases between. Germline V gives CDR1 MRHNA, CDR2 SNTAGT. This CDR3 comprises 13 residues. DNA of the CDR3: TGTGCCAGCAGTGACTCGGACAACACTGAAGCTTTCTTT. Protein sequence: CASSDSDNTEAFF.

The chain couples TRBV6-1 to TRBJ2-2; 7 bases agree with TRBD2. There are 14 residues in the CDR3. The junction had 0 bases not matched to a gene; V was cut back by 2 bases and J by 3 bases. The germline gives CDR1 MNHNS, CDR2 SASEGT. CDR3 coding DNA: TGTGCCAGCAGTGAACTAGCGGACACCGGGGAGCTGTTTTTT. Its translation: CASSELADTGELFF.

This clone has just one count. The CDR3: CASSPLTRNNEKLFF. CDR3 in DNA: TGTGCCAGTAGTCCCCTCACTCGGAATAATGAAAAACTGTTTTTT. The chain joins TRBV19 to TRBJ1-4; D is ambiguous. This CDR3 comprises 15 residues. Germline CDR1 LNHDA, CDR2 SQIVND (reference sequence). Between the trimmed V and J ends, which lost 5 bases and 4 bases, there was a span of 14 bases.

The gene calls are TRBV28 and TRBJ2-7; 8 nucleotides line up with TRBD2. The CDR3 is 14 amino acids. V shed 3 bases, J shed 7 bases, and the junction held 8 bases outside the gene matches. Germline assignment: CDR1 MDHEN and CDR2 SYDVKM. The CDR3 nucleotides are TGTGCCAGCAGTTTCGGGACTAGATTGCGGGAGCAGTACTTC. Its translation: CASSFGTRLREQYF.

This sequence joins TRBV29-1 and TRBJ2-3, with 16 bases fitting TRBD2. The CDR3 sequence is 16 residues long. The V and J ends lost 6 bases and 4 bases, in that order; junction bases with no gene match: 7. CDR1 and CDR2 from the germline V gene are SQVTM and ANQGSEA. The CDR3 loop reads CSVLGTSGGVPDTQYF. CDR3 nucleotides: TGCAGCGTCCTCGGGACTAGCGGGGGGGTTCCAGATACGCAGTATTTT.

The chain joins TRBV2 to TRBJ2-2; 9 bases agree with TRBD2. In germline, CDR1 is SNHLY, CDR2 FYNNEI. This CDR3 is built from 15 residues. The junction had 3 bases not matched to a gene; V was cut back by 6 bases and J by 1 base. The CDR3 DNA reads TGTGCCAGCAGCCCTAGCGGGATGAACACCGGGGAGCTGTTTTTT. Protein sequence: CASSPSGMNTGELFF.

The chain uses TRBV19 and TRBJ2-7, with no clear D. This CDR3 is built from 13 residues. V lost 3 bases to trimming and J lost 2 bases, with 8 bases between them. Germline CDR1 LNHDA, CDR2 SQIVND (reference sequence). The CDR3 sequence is CASSIARAYEQYF. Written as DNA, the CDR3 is TGTGCCAGTAGTATTGCTCGGGCCTACGAGCAGTACTTC.

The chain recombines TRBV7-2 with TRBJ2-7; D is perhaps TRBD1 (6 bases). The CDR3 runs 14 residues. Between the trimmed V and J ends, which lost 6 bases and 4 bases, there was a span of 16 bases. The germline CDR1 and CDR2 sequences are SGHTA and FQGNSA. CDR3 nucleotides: TGTGCCAGCAGGAAAGTGACAGGTTATTACGAGCAGTACTTC. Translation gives CASRKVTGYYEQYF.

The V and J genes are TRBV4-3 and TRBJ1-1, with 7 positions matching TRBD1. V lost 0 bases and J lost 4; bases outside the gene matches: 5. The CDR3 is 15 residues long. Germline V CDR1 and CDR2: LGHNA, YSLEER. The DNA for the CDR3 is TGCGCCAGCAGCCAAGACCAGGGGGGACCCACTGAAGCTTTCTTT. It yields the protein CASSQDQGGPTEAFF.

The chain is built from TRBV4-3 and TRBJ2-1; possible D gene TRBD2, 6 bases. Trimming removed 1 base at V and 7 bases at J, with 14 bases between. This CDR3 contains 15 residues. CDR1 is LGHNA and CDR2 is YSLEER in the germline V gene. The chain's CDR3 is CASSQVYHGGNEQFF. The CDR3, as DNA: TGCGCCAGCAGCCAAGTCTACCACGGAGGGAATGAGCAGTTCTTC.